The clone carrying this T cell receptor beta chain has ten or more counts. This record belongs to a study of prognosis after radiotherapy for stage I lung cancer. Background on the study: Of the enrolled patients, around 15 had newly diagnosed primary stage I lung tumors, while four or five had oligometastatic NSCLC following surgical resection of the primary tumor.

It was by two-round multiplex PCR that TCR beta CDR3 was amplified from genomic DNA. Gene-specific primers for each TRBV and TRBJ gene drove first-round PCR. TCRdb used MiXCR to reprocess the multiplex PCR reads, holding one entry per CDR3 protein. The repertoire has about 51,000 distinct CDR3 sequences, about 37% of them found once; the top ten carry about 9.2%. Trimming at V came to 4 bases and at J to 12 bases, leaving 12 bases not matched to a gene. Germline V gene lookup returns CDR1 LNHDA and CDR2 SQIVND (reference sequence). The CDR3 loop spans 14 amino acids. The chain joins TRBV19 to TRBJ2-1; 7 bases fit TRBD2. The source of this sequence is a donor at least 50 years old with non-small cell lung cancer. The sequenced sample was PBMCs, obtained before or after stereotactic body radiation therapy (not recorded which). CDR3 coding DNA: TGTGCCAGTAGTAGCGGGAGCGGGTCTTACCCGCAGTTCTTC. Translating it yields CASSSGSGSYPQFF.